What follows are 3 T cell receptor beta chains derived from one specimen sequenced in a study of T-cell memory formation after mild COVID-19. MiXCR was run by TCRdb on the 5' RACE reads, yielding one entry per CDR3 protein. The repertoire consists of roughly 160,000 distinct CDR3 sequences, with around 13% occurring once and the leading ten covering 2.5% to 4%. Sequencing input: PBMCs or a T cell subset sorted from them (not recorded which). All receptors derive from a man younger than 30 who had mild COVID-19 (a few samples of this study predate the infection). Cell type and time point are not known.

This clonotype was seen only a few times. The gene calls are TRBV7-9 and TRBJ1-2; D is uncertain. The germline V gene encodes CDR1 SEHNR and CDR2 FQNEAQ (reference sequence). The CDR3 totals 14 residues. The V gene lost 4 bases and the J gene lost 5 bases, with 14 bases spanning the gap. The DNA for the CDR3 is TGTGCCAGCAGCTCCTCCTGGGTTGGGTATGGCTACACCTTC. This gives the protein CASSSSWVGYGYTF.

The rearrangement uses TRBV20-1 and TRBJ1-3; D may be TRBD1 (6 bases). The length of the CDR3 is 15 residues. The ends were cut back, 0 bases at V and 9 bases at J, with 18 bases in the middle. Germline assignment: CDR1 DFQATT and CDR2 SNEGSKA (reference sequence). CDR3 protein: CSARDGARAGATIYF. The CDR3, as DNA: TGCAGTGCTAGAGATGGAGCCAGAGCAGGGGCCACCATATATTTT.

The rearrangement uses TRBV4-2 and TRBJ1-4, with a weak D call TRBD1 (5 bases). The CDR3 is 15 amino acids. The germline gives CDR1 LGHNA, CDR2 YNFKEQ. Trimming left V 0 bases short and J 12 bases short, with 17 bases between. Here the CDR3 DNA reads TGTGCCAGCAGCCAAGAAAAGGGCCCTGTGGGGGAACTGTTTTTT. As protein: CASSQEKGPVGELFF.